This T cell receptor beta chain was sequenced for a study of blood T cell repertoires in COVID-19. Study-wide context: Acute and convalescent COVID-19 specimens originated in the United States, Italy and Spain.

The ends were cut back, 2 bases at V and 2 bases at J, with 12 bases in the middle. CDR1 SNHLY and CDR2 FYNNEI come from the germline V gene. The CDR3 is 16 amino acids. The assay was immunoSEQ multiplex PCR, and TCRdb's table has in-frame clones only and misses some. The sample includes about 280,000 clones, approximately 80% seen only once; the top ten take around 5%. This clone was recorded a few times. Which cohort a participant joined came from the clinical history participants gave. J is TRBJ2-2 and V is TRBV2; D gene unclear. The specimen was PBMCs or T cells enriched from blood (not recorded which). This TCR was recovered from a man aged 40-49 years who had been exposed to COVID-19. The CDR3 DNA reads as TGTGCCAGCAGTGAAAAGAGTACCCCTAACACCGGGGAGCTGTTTTTT. This sequence encodes CASSEKSTPNTGELFF.